The sequence of this T cell receptor (beta chain) was determined in a study of T cells in Graves' hyperthyroidism and ophthalmopathy. Study background: Prior to any treatment, at the point of initial diagnosis, peripheral blood was collected.

Active moderate-to-severe ophthalmopathy, Clinical Activity Score at least 3, NOSPECS at least 4, under 3 months' duration. Orbital computed tomography and thyroid ultrasound, together with serum TRAb and thyroxine and clinical symptoms, were used for diagnoses. V lost 0 bases, J lost 1 base, and 1 base stayed unmatched. Germline CDR1 reads DFQATT; CDR2 reads SNEGSKA (reference sequence). The CDR3 loop spans 14 amino acids. TCR beta CDR3 region amplification was performed from RNA transcripts. Initially, a first-round RT-PCR of the TCR CDR3 employed the HTBI primer set. TCRdb independently ran MiXCR on the multiplex PCR reads; one entry per CDR3 protein. The table shows about 640,000 distinct CDR3 sequences, with about a fifth occurring only once. This clonotype was recorded at least ten times.

The receptor comes from a man aged 25 to 45 with Graves' ophthalmopathy. Specimen: blood. The J gene is TRBJ2-3, the V gene TRBV20-1, with 7 nucleotides matching TRBD2. For the CDR3, the DNA is TGCAGTGCTAGAGATGCGGGAGGCACAGATACGCAGTATTTT. It translates to CSARDAGGTDTQYF.